Presented here are 25 T cell receptor beta chains from one specimen sequenced in a study of blood T cell repertoires in COVID-19. Sequenced by immunoSEQ multiplex PCR; TCRdb stores in-frame clones only, minus some. The table lists some 300,000 clones, about 90% of them singletons. The sequenced sample was PBMCs or T cells enriched from blood (not recorded which). These receptors came from a woman aged 25 to 39 who had recovered from COVID-19.

The chain couples TRBV5-1 to TRBJ2-7; maybe TRBD1 (5 bases). Trimming cost V 0 bases and J 6 bases, with 16 bases left between them. Per germline, CDR1 SGHRS and CDR2 YFSETQ. The CDR3 is 15 residues long. The CDR3 is CASSLGTSGKLEQYF. The DNA for the CDR3 is TGCGCCAGCAGCTTGGGGACGTCAGGGAAACTCGAGCAGTACTTC.

The chain couples TRBV19 to TRBJ2-7, with D possibly TRBD2 on 5 matching bases. The CDR3 has 14 residues. Trimming removed 3 bases at V and 5 bases at J, with 14 bases between. CDR1 is LNHDA and CDR2 is SQIVND in the germline V gene (reference sequence). Here the CDR3 DNA reads TGTGCCAGTAGTATTGCCCCGGGGATGAACGAGCAGTACTTC. This gives the protein CASSIAPGMNEQYF.

The sample holds a few counts of this clone. The DNA for the CDR3 is TGCAGTGCTATCCGAGAGACCCAGTACTTC. It specifies CSAIRETQYF. This chain uses TRBV20-1 with TRBJ2-5, with D hard to call. Per the germline V gene, CDR1 is DFQATT and CDR2 is SNEGSKA (reference sequence). V was clipped by 4 bases and J by 4 bases, with 4 bases between them. The CDR3 is made up of 10 amino acids.

The chain carries TRBV27 and TRBJ2-7, with 8 bases that match TRBD2. The germline CDR1 and CDR2 sequences are MNHEY and SMNVEV (reference sequence). The V gene end was trimmed by 3 bases and the J gene end by 1 base; junction bases not matched to a gene: 11. The CDR3 is 17 amino acids. The CDR3 protein is CASSFSSGWTTSYEQYF. The CDR3 nucleotides read TGTGCCAGCAGTTTCTCTAGCGGGTGGACTACTTCCTACGAGCAGTACTTC.

The chain joins TRBV11-3 to TRBJ2-1, with TRBD1 matching over 7 bases. Germline V gives CDR1 SGHNT, CDR2 YENEEA. V was pared by 5 bases and J by 3 bases, with 7 bases of the junction left unmatched. CDR3 length equals 15 residues. CDR3: CASSPGGRSYNEQFF. The CDR3 DNA sequence: TGTGCCAGCAGCCCAGGGGGTAGGAGCTACAATGAGCAGTTCTTC.

The V and J genes are TRBV5-1 and TRBJ2-3, with D maybe TRBD2 (6 bases). Looked up from germline, CDR1 is SGHRS and CDR2 is YFSETQ. The CDR3 totals 17 residues. V lost 0 bases to trimming and J lost 2 bases, with 16 bases between them. The CDR3 DNA follows: TGCGCCAGCAGCTTGGCGATAGCGGCAATATCCACAGATACGCAGTATTTT. Translating it yields CASSLAIAAISTDTQYF.

The chain uses TRBV28 and TRBJ1-5; unclear D gene. Germline-derived CDR1 and CDR2 are MDHEN and SYDVKM. The V gene lost 3 bases and the J gene lost 2 bases, with 14 bases spanning the gap. This CDR3 spans 16 amino acids. CDR3 region: CASSFKSFRGNQPQHF. The CDR3 nucleotides are TGTGCCAGCAGTTTTAAGTCCTTTCGCGGCAATCAGCCCCAGCATTTT.

The chain has TRBV19 and TRBJ2-2; the match to TRBD2 covers 13 bases. After removal of 4 bases from V and 4 bases from J, the junction contained 9 bases not matched to a gene. The CDR3 consists of 18 residues. The germline gives CDR1 LNHDA, CDR2 SQIVND (reference sequence). The CDR3 DNA sequence: TGTGCCAGTAGTACGCCGGGACTAGCGGGATCCGGCACCGGGGAGCTGTTTTTT. Protein sequence: CASSTPGLAGSGTGELFF.

The count of this clone is one. The CDR3 nucleotides read TGTGCCAGCAGTTACTCGTACCGACACAAAAACATTCAGTACTTC. Protein sequence: CASSYSYRHKNIQYF. The V gene is TRBV6-5, the J gene TRBJ2-4; no firm D call. Trimming took off 0 bases at V and 3 bases at J, with 9 bases between the two ends. CDR1 is MNHEY, CDR2 SVGAGI, per germline. The CDR3 has 15 residues.

This clone appeared many times. The chain employs TRBV7-9 and TRBJ1-2, with 10 positions matching TRBD1. Looked up from germline, CDR1 is SEHNR and CDR2 is FQNEAQ (reference sequence). With 6 bases clipped from V and 8 bases from J, the junction kept 9 bases outside the gene matches. The CDR3 sequence is 14 residues long. In DNA form, the CDR3 reads TGTGCCAGCAGGACAGGGGGCGATTATAGAGGCTACACCTTC. Its protein is CASRTGGDYRGYTF.

This clone was seen a single time. The CDR3: CASTMDRGDSNQPQHF. The CDR3 nucleotides are TGTGCCAGTACCATGGACAGGGGAGATAGCAATCAGCCCCAGCATTTT. The chain combines TRBV19 with TRBJ1-5; TRBD1 aligns across 9 bases. This CDR3 has 16 residues. V shed 7 bases and J 0 bases; nucleotides not matched to a gene: 7. Germline assignment: CDR1 LNHDA and CDR2 SQIVND (reference sequence).

The V call is TRBV5-6, the J call TRBJ2-7; 7 nucleotides line up with TRBD2. J was trimmed by 3 bases and V by 0 bases; bases with no gene match: 6. Looked up from germline, CDR1 is SGHDT and CDR2 is YYEEEE. The length of the CDR3 is 15 residues. As DNA, the CDR3 is TGTGCCAGCAGCTTGGAATTAGCGGGCCTCTACGAGCAGTACTTC. Protein product: CASSLELAGLYEQYF.

V gene TRBV2 combines with J gene TRBJ2-1; D perhaps matches TRBD2 (5 bases). The CDR3 covers 13 residues. V was clipped by 6 bases and J by 2 bases, with 8 bases between them. Germline CDR1 SNHLY, CDR2 FYNNEI. Here the CDR3 reads CASRAGTYNEQFF. CDR3 nucleotides: TGTGCCAGCAGAGCCGGGACCTACAATGAGCAGTTCTTC. The entire variable domain, with the rest obtained from reference TRBV2 and TRBJ2-1, is as follows: EPEVTQTPSHQVTQMGQEVILRCVPISNHLYFYWYRQILGQKVEFLVSFYNNEISEKSEIFDDQFSVERPDGSNFTLKIRSTKLEDSAMYFCASRAGTYNEQFFGPGTRLTVL.

This chain joins TRBV5-1 and TRBJ1-1, with TRBD1 identical over 11 bases. This CDR3 region has 15 residues. CDR1 and CDR2 from the germline V gene are SGHRS and YFSETQ. J was trimmed by 5 bases and V by 4 bases; bases with no gene match: 7. The CDR3 DNA sequence: TGCGCCAGCAGCCAAGGACAGGGGGCATGGACTGAAGCTTTCTTT. Its translation: CASSQGQGAWTEAFF.

This chain uses TRBV11-2 with TRBJ2-1, with 13 bases fitting TRBD2. The CDR3 is 15 amino acids. Germline CDR1 and CDR2: SGHAT and FQNNGV. V shed 5 bases and J 8 bases; nucleotides not matched to a gene: 6. CDR3 DNA sequence: TGTGCCAGCAGCATGACTAGCGGGAGGTTTTATGAGCAGTTCTTC. Amino acids: CASSMTSGRFYEQFF.

V and J are TRBV7-2 and TRBJ2-1; the match to TRBD1 covers 8 bases. The CDR3 contains 15 residues. V lost 6 bases to trimming and J lost 2 bases; unmatched junction nucleotides: 6. Germline V gene data show CDR1 as SGHTA and CDR2 as FQGNSA. The CDR3 DNA reads as TGTGCCAGCAGTCAGACAGGGGAGCCCTACAATGAGCAGTTCTTC. It is translated as CASSQTGEPYNEQFF.

The chain recombines TRBV19 with TRBJ2-7; 9 bases fit TRBD1. Losses at the gene ends were 5 bases for V and 0 bases for J; bases not matched to a gene: 5. Germline CDR1 reads LNHDA; CDR2 reads SQIVND (reference sequence). The CDR3 is 15 residues long. CDR3 in amino acids: CASSAGTGISYEQYF. The CDR3 DNA reads TGTGCCAGTAGTGCGGGGACAGGGATCTCCTACGAGCAGTACTTC.

The J gene is TRBJ2-2, the V gene TRBV5-6; D is unclear. The CDR3 consists of 13 residues. Germline V gene data show CDR1 as SGHDT and CDR2 as YYEEEE. Deletions cut 0 bases from V and 5 bases from J, with 5 bases between. This CDR3 is CASSLVETGELFF. The CDR3, as DNA: TGTGCCAGCAGCTTGGTAGAGACCGGGGAGCTGTTTTTT.

The CDR3 sequence is CASSLSGGAGQPQHF. The CDR3 DNA is TGTGCCAGCAGCTTATCAGGGGGCGCGGGTCAGCCCCAGCATTTT. V usage is TRBV7-6 and J usage is TRBJ1-5; 8 bases are a match to TRBD1. The CDR3 runs 15 residues. J gave up 6 bases and V 2 bases, and 6 bases lay outside the gene matches. CDR1 is SGHVS, CDR2 FNYEAQ, per germline.

The chain carries TRBV15 and TRBJ1-1; no clear D gene. V was clipped by 4 bases and J by 5 bases, with 11 bases between them. The CDR3 has 13 amino acids. CDR1 is LNHNV, CDR2 YYDKDF, per germline (reference sequence). This CDR3 reads CATSTAAETEAFF. The DNA for the CDR3 is TGTGCCACCAGCACGGCGGCGGAGACTGAAGCTTTCTTT.

The chain employs TRBV7-9 and TRBJ1-3; D gene unclear. The CDR3 has 14 amino acids. The germline V and J ends were trimmed by 0 bases and 0 bases, with 3 bases remaining between them. Germline V gives CDR1 SEHNR, CDR2 FQNEAQ (reference sequence). The CDR3 reads CASSLASSGNTIYF. The CDR3 DNA reads as TGTGCCAGCAGCTTAGCCAGCTCTGGAAACACCATATATTTT.

This chain joins TRBV7-9 and TRBJ1-3; D is ambiguous. The CDR3 runs to 14 residues. The germline CDR1 and CDR2 sequences are SEHNR and FQNEAQ (reference sequence). V was trimmed by 5 bases and J by 3 bases, leaving 11 bases between them. Here the CDR3 DNA reads TGTGCCAGCAGCCCCCGGTCCCTTGGAAACACCATATATTTT. Encoded protein: CASSPRSLGNTIYF.

The V gene is TRBV6-6, the J gene TRBJ1-4, with 8 bases matching TRBD1. The CDR3 sequence is 14 residues long. CDR1 is MNHNY, CDR2 SVGAGI, per germline (reference sequence). V was pared by 8 bases and J by 8 bases, with 10 bases of the junction left unmatched. For the CDR3, the DNA is TGTGCCAGCCAGAACAACTACAGGGGGGAAAAACTGTTTTTT. Its protein product is CASQNNYRGEKLFF.

The V call is TRBV28, the J call TRBJ2-2; 8 bases fit TRBD1. V gave up 7 bases and J gave up 7 bases; unmatched junction bases: 5. CDR1 is MDHEN, CDR2 SYDVKM, per germline. The CDR3 has 13 residues. The chain's CDR3 is CASKTGVVGELFF. In DNA form, the CDR3 reads TGTGCCAGCAAGACAGGGGTGGTCGGGGAGCTGTTTTTT.

V gene TRBV29-1 combines with J gene TRBJ1-1, with unresolved D. V shed 3 bases and J shed 5 bases, with 13 bases lying between them. The CDR3 runs to 13 residues. CDR1 SQVTM and CDR2 ANQGSEA come from the germline V gene. Here the CDR3 DNA reads TGCAGCGTTGATTTTTATGAGTGGACTGAAGCTTTCTTT. This translates into CSVDFYEWTEAFF.